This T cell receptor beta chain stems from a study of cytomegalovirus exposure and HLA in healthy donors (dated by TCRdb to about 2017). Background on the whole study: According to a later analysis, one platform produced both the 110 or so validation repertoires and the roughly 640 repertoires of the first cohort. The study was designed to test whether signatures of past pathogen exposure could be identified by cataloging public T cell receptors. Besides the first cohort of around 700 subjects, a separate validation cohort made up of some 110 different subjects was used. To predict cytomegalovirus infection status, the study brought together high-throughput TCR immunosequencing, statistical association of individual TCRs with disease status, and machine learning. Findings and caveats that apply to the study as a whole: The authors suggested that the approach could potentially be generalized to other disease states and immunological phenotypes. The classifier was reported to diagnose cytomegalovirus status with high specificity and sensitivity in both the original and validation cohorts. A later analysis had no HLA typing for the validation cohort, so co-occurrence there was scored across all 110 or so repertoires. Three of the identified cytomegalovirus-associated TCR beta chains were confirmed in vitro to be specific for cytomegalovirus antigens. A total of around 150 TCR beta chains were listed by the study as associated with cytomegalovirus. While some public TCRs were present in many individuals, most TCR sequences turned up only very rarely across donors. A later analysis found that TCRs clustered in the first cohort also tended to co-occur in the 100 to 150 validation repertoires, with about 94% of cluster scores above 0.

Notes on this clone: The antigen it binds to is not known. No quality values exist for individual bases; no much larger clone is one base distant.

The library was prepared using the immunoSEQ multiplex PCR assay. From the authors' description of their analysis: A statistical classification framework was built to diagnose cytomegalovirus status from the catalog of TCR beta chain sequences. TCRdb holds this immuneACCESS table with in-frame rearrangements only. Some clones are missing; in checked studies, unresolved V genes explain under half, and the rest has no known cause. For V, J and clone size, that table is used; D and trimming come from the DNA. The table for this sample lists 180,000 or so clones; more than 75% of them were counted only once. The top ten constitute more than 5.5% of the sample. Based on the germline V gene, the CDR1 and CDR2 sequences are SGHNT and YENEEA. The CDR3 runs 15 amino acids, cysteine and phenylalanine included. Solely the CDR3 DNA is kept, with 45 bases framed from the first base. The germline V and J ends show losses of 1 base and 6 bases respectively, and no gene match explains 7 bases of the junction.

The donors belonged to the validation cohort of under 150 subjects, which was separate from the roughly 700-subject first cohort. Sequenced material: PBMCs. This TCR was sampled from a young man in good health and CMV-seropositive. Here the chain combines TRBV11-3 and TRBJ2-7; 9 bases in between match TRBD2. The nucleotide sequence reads TGTGCCAGCAGCTTAGGCGGCGGGGGGGCCAGCGAGCAGTACTTC. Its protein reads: CASSLGGGGASEQYF.